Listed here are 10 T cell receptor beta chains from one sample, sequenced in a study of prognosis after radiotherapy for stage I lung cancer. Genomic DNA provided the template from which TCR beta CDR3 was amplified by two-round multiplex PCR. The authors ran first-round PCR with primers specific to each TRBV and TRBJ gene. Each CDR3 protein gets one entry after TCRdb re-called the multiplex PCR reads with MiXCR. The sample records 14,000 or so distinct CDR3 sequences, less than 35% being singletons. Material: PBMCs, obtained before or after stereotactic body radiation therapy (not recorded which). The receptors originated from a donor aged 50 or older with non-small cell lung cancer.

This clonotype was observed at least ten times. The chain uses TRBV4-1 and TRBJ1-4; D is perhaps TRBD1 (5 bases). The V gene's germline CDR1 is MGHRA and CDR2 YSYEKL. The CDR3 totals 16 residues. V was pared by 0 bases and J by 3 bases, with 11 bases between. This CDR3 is CASSQDPQGSNEKLFF. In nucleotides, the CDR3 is TGCGCCAGCAGCCAAGATCCCCAGGGATCTAATGAAAAACTGTTTTTT.

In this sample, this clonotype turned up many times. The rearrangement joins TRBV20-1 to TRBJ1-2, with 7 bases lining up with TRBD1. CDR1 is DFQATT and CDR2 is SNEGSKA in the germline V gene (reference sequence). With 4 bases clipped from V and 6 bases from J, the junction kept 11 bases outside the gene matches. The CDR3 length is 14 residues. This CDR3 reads CSATQGQVGHGYTF. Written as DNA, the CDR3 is TGCAGTGCTACCCAAGGACAGGTGGGACATGGCTACACCTTC.

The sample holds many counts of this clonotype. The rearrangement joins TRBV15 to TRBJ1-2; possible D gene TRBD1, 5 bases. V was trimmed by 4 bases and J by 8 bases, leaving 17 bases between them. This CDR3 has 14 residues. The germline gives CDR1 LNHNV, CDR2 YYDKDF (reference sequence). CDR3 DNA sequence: TGTGCCACCAGCACCCCGGGGGGTTTTTGGGGCTACACCTTC. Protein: CATSTPGGFWGYTF. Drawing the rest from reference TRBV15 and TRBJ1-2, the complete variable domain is DAMVIQNPRYQVTQFGKPVTLSCSQTLNHNVMYWYQQKSSQAPKLLFHYYDKDFNNEADTPDNFQSRRPNTSFCFLDIRSPGLGDTAMYLCATSTPGGFWGYTFGSGTRLTVV.

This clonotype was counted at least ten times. As DNA, the CDR3 is TGTGCCAGTGTCTCTGGAAACACCATATATTTT. Translated, it gives CASVSGNTIYF. The V call is TRBV19, the J call TRBJ1-3; D is unclear. Germline CDR1 is LNHDA and CDR2 is SQIVND (reference sequence). The CDR3 totals 11 residues. V was pared by 8 bases and J by 0 bases, with 2 bases between.

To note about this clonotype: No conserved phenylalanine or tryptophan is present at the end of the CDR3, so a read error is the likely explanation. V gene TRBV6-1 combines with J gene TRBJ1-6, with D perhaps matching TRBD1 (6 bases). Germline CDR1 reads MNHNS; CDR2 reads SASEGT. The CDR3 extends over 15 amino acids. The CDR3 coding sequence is TGTGCCAGCAGAGAATGGGGGCGCGGAACTTCACCACTCCACCTT. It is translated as CASREWGRGTSPLHL.

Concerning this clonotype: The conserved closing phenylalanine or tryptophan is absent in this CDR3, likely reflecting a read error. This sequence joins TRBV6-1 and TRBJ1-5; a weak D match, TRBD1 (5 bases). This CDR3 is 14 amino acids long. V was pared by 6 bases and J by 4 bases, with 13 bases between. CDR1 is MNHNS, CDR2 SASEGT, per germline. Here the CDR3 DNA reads TGTGCCAGCAGACCCCGGGACGGGAATCAGCCCCAGCATCTT. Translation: CASRPRDGNQPQHL.

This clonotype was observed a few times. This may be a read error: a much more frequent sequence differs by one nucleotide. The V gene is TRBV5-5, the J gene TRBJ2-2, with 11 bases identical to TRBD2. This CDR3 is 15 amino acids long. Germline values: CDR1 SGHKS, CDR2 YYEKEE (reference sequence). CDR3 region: CASSVRLAGPGELLF. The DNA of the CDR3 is TGTGCCAGCAGCGTACGACTAGCGGGACCCGGGGAGCTGCTTTTT.

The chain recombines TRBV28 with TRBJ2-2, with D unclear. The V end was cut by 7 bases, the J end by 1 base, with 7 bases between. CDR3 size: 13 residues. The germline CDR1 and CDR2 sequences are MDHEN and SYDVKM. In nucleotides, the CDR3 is TGTGCCAGCATAAGGAGGAACACCGGGGAGCTGTTTTTT. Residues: CASIRRNTGELFF. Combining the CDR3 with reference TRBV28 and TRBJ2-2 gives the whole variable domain DVKVTQSSRYLVKRTGEKVFLECVQDMDHENMFWYRQDPGLGLRLIYFSYDVKMKEKGDIPEGYSVSREKKERFSLILESASTNQTSMYLCASIRRNTGELFFGEGSRLTVL.

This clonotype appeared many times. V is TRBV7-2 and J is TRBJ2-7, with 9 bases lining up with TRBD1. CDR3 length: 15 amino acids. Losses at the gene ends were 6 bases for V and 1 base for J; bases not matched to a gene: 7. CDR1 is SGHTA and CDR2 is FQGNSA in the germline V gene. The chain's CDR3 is CASRLGQGISYEQYF. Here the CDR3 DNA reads TGTGCCAGCAGATTGGGACAGGGTATATCCTACGAGCAGTACTTC. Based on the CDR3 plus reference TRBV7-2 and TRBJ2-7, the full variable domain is GAGVSQSPSNKVTEKGKDVELRCDPISGHTALYWYRQSLGQGLEFLIYFQGNSAPDKSGLPSDRFSAERTGGSVSTLTIQRTQQEDSAVYLCASRLGQGISYEQYFGPGTRLTVT.

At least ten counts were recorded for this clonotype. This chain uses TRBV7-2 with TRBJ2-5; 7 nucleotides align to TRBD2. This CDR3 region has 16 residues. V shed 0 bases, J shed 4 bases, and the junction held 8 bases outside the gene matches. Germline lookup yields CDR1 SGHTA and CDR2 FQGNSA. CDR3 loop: CASSLARGVLLETQYF. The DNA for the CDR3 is TGTGCCAGCAGCTTAGCCCGGGGGGTACTGTTAGAGACCCAGTACTTC.